The T cell receptor (beta chain) described here comes from a study of T cell repertoires in cytomegalovirus infection. Study at large: Recently identified HLA-C-restricted CMV epitopes were used, and well-studied HLA-B-restricted CMV epitopes were used as well. CMV infection plus the matching HLA type was flagged by public TCR beta signatures. Whole-study findings and limits: The cumulative frequency of public TCR beta families identified carriers of CMV plus the relevant HLA. In two of eight donors, the top clonotype was HLA-C-restricted CMV-specific.

There are a few counts of this clonotype. Its specificity is not known. The CDR3 runs to 14 residues. CDR1 and CDR2 (germline): MNHNS, SASEGT. Trimming cost V 0 bases and J 1 base, with 6 bases left between them. Via MiXCR, TCRdb re-called the reads, giving one row per CDR3 protein. There are 650,000 to 900,000 distinct CDR3 sequences in the sample; 25% to 30% occur only once, and 13% lies in the top ten. Here the sequenced sample was cultured CD8+ T cells from PBMCs, taken from culture after CMV antigen stimulation. The receptor was derived from a human donor in good health (CMV status not recorded). Some clones in this sample may be carry-over from other donors' samples. The chain is built from TRBV6-1 and TRBJ1-1; D is unresolved. The CDR3 DNA follows: TGTGCCAGCAGTGAAGCATCACGGAACACTGAAGCTTTCTTT. This translates into CASSEASRNTEAFF.